This TCR beta chain was observed in a study of cytomegalovirus exposure and HLA in healthy donors. The CDR3 totals 16 residues. Germline loops: CDR1 MNHEY, CDR2 SVGAGI. Amplification used 60 Vbeta primers and 13 Jbeta primers. Libraries were prepared by immunoSEQ multiplex PCR; TCRdb keeps only in-frame clonotypes and omits some of them. The sample table includes 100,000 to 150,000 clones. These donors counted as nominally healthy when sampled, but unrecorded immune exposures were likely. A remark on this clone: Its specificity is unknown. At one end the junction does not follow the germline gene, possibly because of a read error.

General study findings and limits: Reportedly, cytomegalovirus status was diagnosed with high sensitivity and specificity. According to a later analysis, most TCR beta chains associated with CMV appeared HLA-restricted. Analysis was carried out at a later point, and it linked a missense DCLRE1C variant to TCR beta V- and J-gene trimming.

The gene calls are TRBV6-5 and TRBJ2-5; 13 bases agree with TRBD2. This sequence was found in a woman in her forties in good health and CMV-seronegative. Material for sequencing was PBMCs. The DNA of the CDR3 is TGTGCCAGCAGTTTACTAGCGGGGGGGCTCCAAGAGACCCGGTACTTC. The encoded protein is CASSLLAGGLQETRYF.